Listed below are T cell receptor beta chains from one sample, sequenced in a study of vaccination and CD4 T cells after COVID-19. These TCRs' antigens remain unknown. TCRdb reanalysed the PCR reads using MiXCR and keeps one entry per CDR3 protein. This sample has under 20,000 distinct CDR3 sequences, with approximately 30% found just once. The sample consisted of cultured CD4+ T cells from blood. These TCRs come from a human donor with COVID-19. Both conserved end residues are part of each CDR3. D genes are given only for firm matches. The size field is filled for only some rows; it gives once, few, many or a size class.

abundance,j_gene,d_gene,v_gene,CDR3nt,CDR3aa
few,TRBJ2-5,NA,TRBV5-4,TGTGCCAGCAGCTTGACTGGCATGGGGGAGGAGACCCAGTACTTC,CASSLTGMGEETQYF
NA,TRBJ2-5,TRBD2,TRBV19,TGTGCCAGTAGTAGGGGGGGATCTAGCGGGGTTTACCAAGAGACCCAGTACTTC,CASSRGGSSGVYQETQYF
few,TRBJ2-5,NA,TRBV11-3,TGTGCCAGCAGTTACAATTTGGGGGGCGGTCGAGAGACCCAGTACTTC,CASSYNLGGGRETQYF
NA,TRBJ2-1,TRBD2,TRBV20-1,TGCAGTGCAGGAGGACTAGCGGGGGGCCCGGATGAGCAGTTCTTC,CSAGGLAGGPDEQFF
few,TRBJ2-5,NA,TRBV6-1,TGTGCCAGCAGTCGAGGGACACACCAAGAGACCCAGTACTTC,CASSRGTHQETQYF
few,TRBJ1-1,NA,TRBV27,TGTGCCAGTATGGGAAGCTTGAACACTGAAGCTTTCTTT,CASMGSLNTEAFF
NA,TRBJ1-6,TRBD1,TRBV27,TGTGCCAGCAGTCCGAGGGACAGGGCGTATAATTCACCCCTCCACTTT,CASSPRDRAYNSPLHF
NA,TRBJ1-2,NA,TRBV24-1,TGTGCCACCAGCGGTGGTAACTATGGCTACACCTTC,CATSGGNYGYTF
NA,TRBJ1-2,TRBD1,TRBV15,TGTGCCACCAGCAGAGACAGGACAGGGGAACGCCACACCTTC,CATSRDRTGERHTF
NA,TRBJ1-6,TRBD1,TRBV11-3,TGTGCCAGCAGCCAACGACCGGGACAGTATAATTCACCCCTCCACTTT,CASSQRPGQYNSPLHF
NA,TRBJ1-3,NA,TRBV20-1,TGCAGTGCTCCACAGGGAGCTGGAAACACCATATATTTT,CSAPQGAGNTIYF
few,TRBJ1-2,NA,TRBV6-1,TGTGCCAGCGTGGAACAGGGATTATATGGCTACACCTTC,CASVEQGLYGYTF
NA,TRBJ2-5,NA,TRBV29-1,TGCAGCGTTGGGCAGGGGCTCCTTGTTATGGGCCAAGAGACCCAGTACTTC,CSVGQGLLVMGQETQYF
NA,TRBJ2-7,NA,TRBV9,TGTGCCAGCAGCGAGGGACAAACTAGCTCCTACGAGCAGTACTTC,CASSEGQTSSYEQYF
NA,TRBJ2-7,NA,TRBV11-3,TGTGCCAGCAGCTTCAAAGGGGTCGAGCAGTACTTC,CASSFKGVEQYF
NA,TRBJ2-5,TRBD2,TRBV25-1,TGTGCCAGCAGTGCTACCGGGACTAAGGAGACCCAGTACTTC,CASSATGTKETQYF
few,TRBJ2-1,NA,TRBV6-1,TGTGCCAGCACTCCTCGAAACAATGAGCAGTTCTTC,CASTPRNNEQFF
NA,TRBJ1-2,NA,TRBV2,NA,CASTNQTSMYLCASSYTDNYGYTF
NA,TRBJ1-6,NA,TRBV9,TGTGCCAGCAGCGGGGGCCGAGGGGCGAATTCACCCCTCCACTTT,CASSGGRGANSPLHF
few,TRBJ2-5,TRBD1,TRBV19,TGTGCCAGTAGTACCGGTGGGACAGGGTGGGGGCAAGAGACCCAGTACTTC,CASSTGGTGWGQETQYF
NA,TRBJ2-5,TRBD2,TRBV6-5,TGTGCCAGCAGTTACGCGGGGGGGGTCCAAGAGACCCAGTACTTC,CASSYAGGVQETQYF
NA,TRBJ2-1,NA,TRBV5-4,TGTGCCAGCAGCAGCGACAATGAGCAGTTCTTC,CASSSDNEQFF
few,TRBJ2-7,NA,TRBV6-1,TGTGCCAGCAGGAAGACAGGAACCTACGAGCAGTACTTC,CASRKTGTYEQYF
NA,TRBJ1-5,NA,TRBV11-2,TGTGCCAGCAGCTTAGCACAGGATCAGCCCCAGCATTTT,CASSLAQDQPQHF
few,TRBJ2-7,NA,TRBV20-1,TGCAGTGCTAGAAGACGGGGCGAGCAGTACTTC,CSARRRGEQYF
few,TRBJ1-6,NA,TRBV28,TGTGCCAGCAGGCCGGTTTCGGACCCATTTTTGACTCCCCTCCACTTT,CASRPVSDPFLTPLHF
NA,TRBJ2-3,NA,TRBV27,TGTGCCAGCAGTTATCAGGACAAATACACAGATACGCAGTATTTT,CASSYQDKYTDTQYF
medium-sized,TRBJ1-1,TRBD1,TRBV2,TGTGCCAGCAGTGAATCAGGGGGGTCCACTGAAGCTTTCTTT,CASSESGGSTEAFF
NA,TRBJ1-1,NA,TRBV6-1,TGTGCCAGCAGGAAAAGAAAGGGGGGGGACACTGAAGCTTTCTTT,CASRKRKGGDTEAFF
NA,TRBJ1-4,TRBD1,TRBV20-1,TGCAGTGCTAGAGGGTCCGGGACAGAGAATGAAAAACTGTTTTTT,CSARGSGTENEKLFF
few,TRBJ2-5,NA,TRBV7-9,TGTGCCAGCAGCTTATATACACCTAACCCCGAAGTAGAGACCCAGTACTTC,CASSLYTPNPEVETQYF
NA,TRBJ2-7,TRBD1,TRBV12-3/TRBV12-4,TGTGCCAGCAGCCAACAGGGGGCGAGTTACGAGCAGTACTTC,CASSQQGASYEQYF
NA,TRBJ2-5,TRBD1,TRBV2,TGTGCCAGCGGAGGGACGGGACAGGGGATGAAGACCCAGTACTTC,CASGGTGQGMKTQYF